What follows are 24 T cell receptor beta chains derived from one specimen sequenced in a study of a mutant IDH1 vaccine in newly diagnosed glioma. Sample time point: baseline, week 1 (first vaccination visit). Indicated treatment: pre-vaccination baseline after standard-of-care therapy. Using immunoSEQ multiplex PCR, the repertoire was profiled, and TCRdb retains in-frame clones only, with some absent. The sample gives tens of thousands of clones, 93% of which show up once; 1.2% is in the top ten. The starting material was PBMCs, obtained from a glioma patient treated with radiotherapy, temozolomide or both. These receptor sequences come from a middle-aged man with glioma.

The gene calls are TRBV9 and TRBJ2-1; D possibly corresponds to TRBD2 (6 bases). This CDR3 is 15 amino acids long. Deletions cut 3 bases from V and 5 bases from J, with 15 bases between. Per germline, CDR1 SGDLS and CDR2 YYNGEE. The CDR3 protein is CASSGGGLGDNEQFF. DNA for the CDR3: TGTGCCAGCAGCGGTGGAGGGTTGGGGGACAATGAGCAGTTCTTC.

The table lists this clone with a count of one. V and J are TRBV19 and TRBJ1-2; tentative D call: TRBD1 (6 bases). This CDR3 spans 15 amino acids. The germline CDR1 and CDR2 sequences are LNHDA and SQIVND (reference sequence). V dropped 1 base and J dropped 4 bases, with 13 bases sitting between them. The CDR3 coding sequence is TGTGCCAGTAGTATAGGTGGACAGAGACTCTATGGCTACACCTTC. Translation gives CASSIGGQRLYGYTF. The full variable domain, completed using reference TRBV19 and TRBJ1-2, is DGGITQSPKYLFRKEGQNVTLSCEQNLNHDAMYWYRQDPGQGLRLIYYSQIVNDFQKGDIAEGYSVSREKKESFPLTVTSAQKNPTAFYLCASSIGGQRLYGYTFGSGTRLTVV.

The chain links TRBV5-4 to TRBJ1-3; D is possibly TRBD1 (5 bases). Germline values: CDR1 SGHNT, CDR2 YYREEE (reference sequence). This CDR3 region has 13 residues. The V gene lost 1 base and the J gene lost 5 bases, with 7 bases spanning the gap. The CDR3 coding sequence is TGTGCCAGCAGCTTGACAGGCCGAAACACCATATATTTT. Translation: CASSLTGRNTIYF.

V is TRBV7-3 and J is TRBJ2-3; the D gene is possibly TRBD2 (6 bases). V dropped 1 base and J dropped 4 bases, with 12 bases sitting between them. The germline CDR1 and CDR2 sequences are SGHTA and FQGTGA. The CDR3 runs to 15 residues. Written as DNA, the CDR3 is TGTGCCAGCAGCTTAAGAACTAGCTCGCCAGATACGCAGTATTTT. Translated: CASSLRTSSPDTQYF. Complete variable domain (other parts from reference TRBV7-3 and TRBJ2-3): GAGVSQTPSNKVTEKGKYVELRCDPISGHTALYWYRQSLGQGPEFLIYFQGTGAADDSGLPNDRFFAVRPEGSVSTLKIQRTERGDSAVYLCASSLRTSSPDTQYFGPGTRLTVL.

The CDR3 DNA follows: TGCGCCATACCACATACGGGACACCTGAACACTGAAGCTTTCTTT. Residues: CAIPHTGHLNTEAFF. The J gene is TRBJ1-1, the V gene TRBV10-1; tentative D call: TRBD1 (6 bases). CDR1 and CDR2 from the germline V gene are WNHNN and SYGVQD (reference sequence). This CDR3 has 15 residues. Trimming removed 10 bases from V and 0 bases from J, with 18 bases in between.

V is TRBV5-6 and J is TRBJ2-5; the D is unclear. The germline V gene encodes CDR1 SGHDT and CDR2 YYEEEE. The CDR3 consists of 13 residues. Trimming pared 4 bases from V and 3 bases from J, leaving 10 bases between. The CDR3 sequence is CASSEITEETQYF. In DNA, the CDR3 is TGTGCCAGCAGCGAAATTACAGAAGAGACCCAGTACTTC.

The J gene is TRBJ2-1, the V gene TRBV9; the match to TRBD2 covers 12 bases. Germline loops: CDR1 SGDLS, CDR2 YYNGEE. The length of the CDR3 is 16 residues. Trimming took 0 bases from V and 2 from J; bases not matched to a gene: 0. In nucleotides, the CDR3 is TGTGCCAGCAGCGTAGCTAGCGGGGGGGCCTACAATGAGCAGTTCTTC. Translation gives CASSVASGGAYNEQFF. Supplemented by reference TRBV9 and TRBJ2-1, the full variable domain reads DSGVTQTPKHLITATGQRVTLRCSPRSGDLSVYWYQQSLDQGLQFLIQYYNGEERAKGNILERFSAQQFPDLHSELNLSSLELGDSALYFCASSVASGGAYNEQFFGPGTRLTVL.

The chain is built from TRBV18 and TRBJ1-5, with TRBD1 as a possible D gene (6 bases). This CDR3 comprises 15 residues. Germline assignment: CDR1 KGHSH and CDR2 LQKENI. V was clipped by 3 bases and J by 6 bases, with 15 bases between them. CDR3 coding DNA: TGTGCCAGCTCACCCCCGGGGGGCGCGGTTCAGCCCCAGCATTTT. Amino acids: CASSPPGGAVQPQHF.

J is TRBJ2-2 and V is TRBV7-9; 7 nucleotides match TRBD1. This CDR3 contains 15 residues. In germline, CDR1 is SEHNR, CDR2 FQNEAQ (reference sequence). V was pared by 5 bases and J by 1 base, with 4 bases of the junction left unmatched. The CDR3 nucleotides are TGTGCCAGCAGCCCCCGGGACAGGAACACCGGGGAGCTGTTTTTT. This translates into CASSPRDRNTGELFF. The full variable domain, rest sourced from reference TRBV7-9 and TRBJ2-2, is DTGVSQNPRHKITKRGQNVTFRCDPISEHNRLYWYRQTLGQGPEFLTYFQNEAQLEKSRLLSDRFSAERPKGSFSTLEIQRTEQGDSAMYLCASSPRDRNTGELFFGEGSRLTVL.

The chain carries TRBV7-9 and TRBJ2-7; D is unresolved. This CDR3 has 15 amino acids. The germline V gene has CDR1 SEHNR and CDR2 FQNEAQ (reference sequence). V shed 0 bases and J shed 4 bases, with 13 bases lying between them. CDR3 loop: CASSLAAEYVYEQYF. The CDR3 nucleotides are TGTGCCAGCAGCTTAGCGGCAGAATATGTTTACGAGCAGTACTTC.

The chain uses TRBV7-2 and TRBJ2-1; 7 bases are a match to TRBD2. The CDR3 runs to 15 residues. The germline V gene has CDR1 SGHTA and CDR2 FQGNSA. Trimming took 2 bases from V and 3 from J; bases not matched to a gene: 4. The DNA of the CDR3 is TGTGCCAGCAGCTTACTAGGGACTAACTACAATGAGCAGTTCTTC. Translation gives CASSLLGTNYNEQFF.

The CDR3 sequence is CASSLRDNTEAFF. DNA of the CDR3: TGTGCCAGCAGTCTCAGGGATAACACTGAAGCTTTCTTT. The chain recombines TRBV7-6 with TRBJ1-1; possible D gene TRBD1, 5 bases. This CDR3 region has 13 residues. Per the germline V gene, CDR1 is SGHVS and CDR2 is FNYEAQ. V lost 6 bases and J 2 bases, leaving 10 bases between the germline ends.

This clone was seen only once. This chain uses TRBV18 with TRBJ2-5; D may be TRBD1 (5 bases). Germline V CDR1 and CDR2: KGHSH, LQKENI. V was pared by 3 bases and J by 5 bases, with 16 bases between. This CDR3 has 15 amino acids. The CDR3 loop reads CASSPTANSRETQYF. In DNA form, the CDR3 reads TGTGCCAGCTCACCGACAGCCAACTCCAGGGAGACCCAGTACTTC.

The chain carries TRBV25-1 and TRBJ2-7; D not certain. The CDR3 runs 10 residues. Germline CDR1 is MGHDK and CDR2 is SYGVNS. With 8 bases removed from V and 6 bases from J, the gap between germline ends came to 8 bases. As DNA, the CDR3 is TGTGCCAGCCTCCGATCCGAGCAGTACTTC. It translates to CASLRSEQYF.

The rearrangement uses TRBV10-2 and TRBJ1-5; D unresolved. This CDR3 is 14 amino acids long. The V gene lost 8 bases and the J gene lost 0 bases, with 11 bases spanning the gap. Germline V gene sequence: CDR1 WSHSY, CDR2 SAAADI. Written as DNA, the CDR3 is TGCGCCAGCGGGCGGAAGTATAGCAATCAGCCCCAGCATTTT. Its translation is CASGRKYSNQPQHF.

This clone was picked up one time. The chain links TRBV2 to TRBJ2-1; TRBD2 agrees at 12 bases. This CDR3 has 16 amino acids. The V segment lost 8 bases and the J segment 3 bases; nucleotides outside the gene matches: 8. The germline V gene encodes CDR1 SNHLY and CDR2 FYNNEI. The CDR3 spells CASGLGLAGVYNEQFF. CDR3 in DNA: TGTGCCAGCGGCCTGGGACTAGCGGGCGTCTACAATGAGCAGTTCTTC.

In nucleotides, the CDR3 is TGTGCCTGGAGTATCAGGAGCTCCTACGAGCAGTACTTC. Translation: CAWSIRSSYEQYF. This chain links TRBV30 with TRBJ2-7, with unresolved D. Germline V lookup: CDR1 GTSNPN, CDR2 SVGIG (reference sequence). Trimming shortened V by 2 bases and J by 0 bases, and 8 bases separated the two germline ends. The CDR3 length is 13 residues.

The chain is built from TRBV13 and TRBJ2-7, with D perhaps TRBD2 (6 bases). V lost 4 bases to trimming and J lost 1 base, with 11 bases between them. CDR3 size: 14 residues. The germline V gene encodes CDR1 PRHDT and CDR2 FYEKMQ (reference sequence). The CDR3 sequence: CASSSGLTSYEQYF. The CDR3 bases are TGTGCCAGCAGCTCGGGACTCACGTCCTACGAGCAGTACTTC.

The chain employs TRBV29-1 and TRBJ2-1, with 7 nucleotides matching TRBD2. Trimming took 7 bases from V and 8 from J; bases not matched to a gene: 5. This CDR3 has 11 residues. Germline V gene sequence: CDR1 SQVTM, CDR2 ANQGSEA. The CDR3 sequence: CSGTSSDEQFF. CDR3 nucleotides: TGCAGCGGGACTAGTTCTGATGAGCAGTTCTTC.

The chain joins TRBV6-5 to TRBJ2-1; D is possibly TRBD1 (5 bases). This CDR3 contains 13 residues. The germline V and J ends were trimmed by 2 bases and 9 bases, with 11 bases remaining between them. CDR1 and CDR2 from the germline V gene are MNHEY and SVGAGI. CDR3: CASSYTQGAEQFF. Written as DNA, the CDR3 is TGTGCCAGCAGTTACACCCAGGGTGCTGAGCAGTTCTTC.

The rearrangement uses TRBV18 and TRBJ2-5; 14 nucleotides align to TRBD2. The CDR3 is made up of 19 amino acids. V lost 0 bases, J lost 2 bases, and 8 bases stayed unmatched. Germline V gives CDR1 KGHSH, CDR2 LQKENI. The CDR3: CASSPPRGLAGAIQETQYF. Written as DNA, the CDR3 is TGTGCCAGCTCACCACCGAGGGGACTAGCGGGGGCCATACAAGAGACCCAGTACTTC.

Here the CDR3 DNA reads TGTGCCAGCAGCTTAGAGATGTCTAGCGGAACCTACGAGCAGTACTTC. Translating it yields CASSLEMSSGTYEQYF. The rearrangement links TRBV7-6 to TRBJ2-7; TRBD2 aligns across 7 bases. Germline trimming cut 1 base from V and 2 bases from J; bases unmatched to any gene: 8. CDR3 length equals 16 residues. Germline CDR1 reads SGHVS; CDR2 reads FNYEAQ.

The rearrangement links TRBV5-1 to TRBJ2-5; 11 nucleotides align to TRBD2. Unmatched junction bases numbered 4, after V lost 4 bases and J lost 2 bases. CDR1 and CDR2 from the germline V gene are SGHRS and YFSETQ. This CDR3 comprises 15 residues. The CDR3 region is CASSHGTSGQETQYF. In DNA, the CDR3 is TGCGCCAGCAGCCACGGGACTAGCGGTCAAGAGACCCAGTACTTC.

The CDR3 region has the DNA TGTGCCAGCAGACTACTAGCGGGAGCTTACAATGAGCAGTTCTTC. As protein: CASRLLAGAYNEQFF. The chain links TRBV6-5 to TRBJ2-1; 11 bases fit TRBD2. With 6 bases clipped from V and 4 bases from J, the junction kept 5 bases outside the gene matches. The CDR3 is 15 amino acids. Germline CDR1 and CDR2: MNHEY and SVGAGI.